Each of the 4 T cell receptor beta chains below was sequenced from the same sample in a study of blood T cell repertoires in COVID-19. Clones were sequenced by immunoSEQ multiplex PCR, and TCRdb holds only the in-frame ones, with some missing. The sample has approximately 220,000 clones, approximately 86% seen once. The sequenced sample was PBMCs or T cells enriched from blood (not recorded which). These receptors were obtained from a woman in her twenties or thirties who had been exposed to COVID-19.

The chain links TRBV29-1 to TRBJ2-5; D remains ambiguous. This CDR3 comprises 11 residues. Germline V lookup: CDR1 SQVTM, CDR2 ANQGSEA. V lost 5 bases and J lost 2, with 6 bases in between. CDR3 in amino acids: CSVRPQETQYF. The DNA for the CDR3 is TGCAGCGTTCGTCCTCAAGAGACCCAGTACTTC.

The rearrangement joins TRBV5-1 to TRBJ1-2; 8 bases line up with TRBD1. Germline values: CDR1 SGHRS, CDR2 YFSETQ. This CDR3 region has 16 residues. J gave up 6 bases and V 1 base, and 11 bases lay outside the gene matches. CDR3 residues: CASSLSLGTGRDGYTF. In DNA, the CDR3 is TGCGCCAGCAGCTTGAGTCTCGGGACAGGCAGGGATGGCTACACCTTC.

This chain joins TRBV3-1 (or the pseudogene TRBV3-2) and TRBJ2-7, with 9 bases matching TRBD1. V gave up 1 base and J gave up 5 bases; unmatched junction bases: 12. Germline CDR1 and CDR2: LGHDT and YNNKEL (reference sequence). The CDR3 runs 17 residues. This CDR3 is CASSQGLKDRGLNEQYF. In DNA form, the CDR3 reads TGTGCCAGCAGCCAAGGTCTAAAGGACAGGGGATTGAACGAGCAGTACTTC.

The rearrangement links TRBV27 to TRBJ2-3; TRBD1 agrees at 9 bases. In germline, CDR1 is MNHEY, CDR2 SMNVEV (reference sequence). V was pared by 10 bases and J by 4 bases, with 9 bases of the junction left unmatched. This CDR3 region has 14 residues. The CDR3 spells CAIARDRVSDTQYF. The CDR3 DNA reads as TGTGCCATCGCCCGGGACAGGGTCTCAGATACGCAGTATTTT.